This entry features one TCR beta chain sequence. Its antigen is unidentified. The primer mix had 60 Vbeta and 13 Jbeta primers. This table comes from immunoSEQ multiplex PCR, and its TCRdb copy is limited to in-frame clones, with some not included. The sample gives 110,000 or so clones, around 77% of which show up once; about 15% is in the top ten. The data belong to a study of cytomegalovirus exposure and HLA in healthy donors. About the study: Prior work identified around 120 million unique TCR beta sequences in 150 million to 200 million T cells. There were some 410 genotyped donors. Of these, 81% fell in the genetic ancestry cluster associated with self-reported Caucasian donors. The study, taken as a whole, reports: A later analysis associated roughly 15,000 TCR beta sequences with HLA alleles at a 0.05 false discovery rate. Some V segments, TRBV6-2 and TRBV6-3 among them, were indistinguishable and were therefore excluded.

V lost 1 base and J 2 bases, leaving 15 bases between the germline ends. Germline V gene lookup returns CDR1 SGHKS and CDR2 YYEKEE (reference sequence). The CDR3 length is 16 residues. The sample comprised PBMCs. The rearrangement links TRBV5-5 to TRBJ1-1; no definite D call. The sequence came from a man in his fifties or sixties in good health and CMV-seropositive. The CDR3: CASSLYGEVSNTEAFF. As DNA, the CDR3 is TGTGCCAGCAGCTTGTACGGAGAAGTTTCTAACACTGAAGCTTTCTTT.